This T cell receptor beta chain appears in the sequencing data of a study of T cell repertoires in cytomegalovirus infection. In the study overall: Used in the study were CMV epitopes, some recently identified and HLA-C-restricted, others well-studied and HLA-B-restricted.

This clonotype has a handful of counts. Its antigen remains unidentified. Using its own MiXCR run on the reads, TCRdb lists one record per CDR3 protein. This repertoire shows 550,000 to 700,000 distinct CDR3 sequences, around two fifths found once; its top ten account for over 45%. Points from the study as a whole: Cumulative public TCR beta family frequency identified CMV carriers with the relevant HLA.

V dropped 1 base and J dropped 8 bases, with 20 bases sitting between them. Looked up from germline, CDR1 is SEHNR and CDR2 is FQNEAQ (reference sequence). The CDR3 length is 16 residues. The source material was cultured PBMCs, sampled from culture after CMV antigen stimulation. The sequence derives from a human donor in good health (CMV status not recorded). Some clones in this sample may be carry-over from other donors' samples. This sequence joins TRBV7-9 and TRBJ1-2; D gene uncertain. The CDR3 here is CASSLVSMAETYGYTF. Here the CDR3 DNA reads TGTGCCAGCAGCTTAGTCTCAATGGCGGAAACCTACGGCTACACCTTC.